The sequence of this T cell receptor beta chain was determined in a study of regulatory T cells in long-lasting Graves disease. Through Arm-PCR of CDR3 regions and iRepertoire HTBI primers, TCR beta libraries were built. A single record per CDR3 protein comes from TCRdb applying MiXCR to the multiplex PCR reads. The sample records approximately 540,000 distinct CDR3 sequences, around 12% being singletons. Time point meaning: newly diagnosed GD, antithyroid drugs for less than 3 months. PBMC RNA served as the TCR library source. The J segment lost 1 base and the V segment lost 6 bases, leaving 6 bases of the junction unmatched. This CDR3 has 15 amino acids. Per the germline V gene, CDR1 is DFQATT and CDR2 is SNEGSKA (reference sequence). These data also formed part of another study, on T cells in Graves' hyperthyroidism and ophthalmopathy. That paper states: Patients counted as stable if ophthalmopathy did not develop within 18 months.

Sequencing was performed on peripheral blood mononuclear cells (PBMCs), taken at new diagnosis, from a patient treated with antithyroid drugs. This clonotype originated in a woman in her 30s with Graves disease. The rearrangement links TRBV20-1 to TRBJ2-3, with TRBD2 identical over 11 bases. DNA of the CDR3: TGCAGTGCCGAGACTAGCGGGGCACGCACAGATACGCAGTATTTT. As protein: CSAETSGARTDTQYF.